The 19 T cell receptor beta chains reported below all come from one sample, sequenced in a study of T-cell memory formation after mild COVID-19. TCRdb reprocessed the 5' RACE reads with MiXCR, giving one entry per CDR3 protein. The table lists approximately 570,000 distinct CDR3 sequences, about a sixth of them singletons. What was sequenced was PBMCs or a T cell subset sorted from them (not recorded which). The source is an adult woman who had mild COVID-19 (a few samples of this study predate the infection). Cell type and time point are not known.

This clonotype was observed a handful of times. V and J are TRBV19 and TRBJ2-5, with D perhaps being TRBD1 or TRBD2 (5 bases each). V was trimmed by 5 bases and J by 5 bases, leaving 12 bases between them. Germline loops: CDR1 LNHDA, CDR2 SQIVND (reference sequence). The CDR3 is 13 amino acids. The CDR3 DNA is TGTGCCAGTAGTTCAGGGTGGAGGGAGACCCAGTACTTC. It codes for CASSSGWRETQYF.

This chain uses TRBV6-5 with TRBJ1-1; D might be TRBD1 (6 bases). CDR1 and CDR2 (germline): MNHEY, SVGAGI. V gave up 6 bases and J gave up 5 bases, with 19 bases separating them. The CDR3 runs 15 residues. CDR3 amino acids: CASRPSTGWGTEAFF. In DNA, the CDR3 is TGTGCCAGCAGACCCTCGACAGGTTGGGGAACTGAAGCTTTCTTT.

Remarks on this clonotype: As the CDR3 is not closed by the conserved phenylalanine or tryptophan, this likely results from a read error. This chain links TRBV27 with TRBJ2-7, with a possible D match to TRBD2 (5 bases). This CDR3 spans 15 amino acids. Germline CDR1 reads MNHEY; CDR2 reads SMNVEV (reference sequence). Trimming shortened V by 0 bases and J by 2 bases, and 11 bases separated the two germline ends. The CDR3 loop reads CASSLSGESPYEQYL. The DNA for the CDR3 is TGTGCCAGCAGTTTATCTGGGGAGAGCCCCTACGAGCAGTACTTA.

This rearrangement joins TRBV24-1 to TRBJ2-5; TRBD1 might be the D (6 bases). The V gene lost 0 bases and the J gene lost 4 bases, with 14 bases spanning the gap. Germline V gene data show CDR1 as KGHDR and CDR2 as SFDVKD. The CDR3 is 16 residues long. CDR3 nucleotides: TGTGCCACCAGTGATTTGCAGGCAGGGGCCTCAGAGACCCAGTACTTC. Translation: CATSDLQAGASETQYF.

The chain is built from TRBV6-1 and TRBJ1-2; TRBD1 might be the D (5 bases). The V and J ends lost 0 bases and 3 bases respectively, with 17 bases between them. This CDR3 spans 17 amino acids. Looked up from germline, CDR1 is MNHNS and CDR2 is SASEGT. This CDR3 reads CASSEAGRERPHYGYTF. Written as DNA, the CDR3 is TGTGCCAGCAGTGAAGCGGGCAGGGAGAGGCCCCACTATGGCTACACCTTC.

This clonotype was seen at least ten times. The rearrangement joins TRBV7-2 to TRBJ2-5; D tentatively fits TRBD1 or TRBD2 (6 bases each). The germline CDR1 and CDR2 sequences are SGHTA and FQGNSA. The V end was cut by 4 bases, the J end by 4 bases, with 16 bases between. The CDR3 runs 15 residues. The CDR3 nucleotides read TGTGCCAGCAGCTCCCCGGGGGCGCTCAGAGAGACCCAGTACTTC. Translation: CASSSPGALRETQYF.

The rearrangement joins TRBV5-1 to TRBJ1-4; 10 nucleotides agree with TRBD1. This CDR3 has 16 residues. Germline assignment: CDR1 SGHRS and CDR2 YFSETQ. The junction had 13 bases not matched to a gene; V was cut back by 3 bases and J by 11 bases. DNA of the CDR3: TGCGCCAGCAGCTATAACCCCGGGACAGGGGAAGGGAAACTGTTTTTT. It is translated as CASSYNPGTGEGKLFF.

This clonotype was picked up a small number of times. V usage is TRBV15 and J usage is TRBJ1-6; no definite D call. This CDR3 region has 13 residues. Trimming removed 5 bases at V and 7 bases at J, with 9 bases between. Germline loops: CDR1 LNHNV, CDR2 YYDKDF (reference sequence). The CDR3: CATSPRLNSPLHF. The DNA for the CDR3 is TGTGCCACCAGCCCCCGGCTGAATTCACCCCTCCACTTT.

The rearrangement links TRBV30 to TRBJ1-1; TRBD1 aligns across 7 bases. V was pared by 4 bases and J by 1 base, with 3 bases of the junction left unmatched. Germline V gene lookup returns CDR1 GTSNPN and CDR2 SVGIG (reference sequence). The CDR3 runs to 13 residues. In DNA form, the CDR3 reads TGTGCCTGGACGCGGGACAGGAACACTGAAGCTTTCTTT. It translates to CAWTRDRNTEAFF.

Only a few counts were recorded for this clonotype. The V call is TRBV4-2, the J call TRBJ2-3, with 11 bases aligning to TRBD2. V lost 2 bases to trimming and J lost 3 bases; unmatched junction nucleotides: 4. CDR3 length: 16 amino acids. Looked up from germline, CDR1 is LGHNA and CDR2 is YNFKEQ. The CDR3 spells CASSQLLAGETDTQYF. The CDR3 DNA sequence: TGTGCCAGCAGCCAACTACTAGCGGGGGAGACAGATACGCAGTATTTT.

At least ten counts were recorded for this clonotype. The genes are TRBV7-9 and TRBJ1-2; 7 nucleotides align to TRBD1. J lost 3 bases, V lost 5 bases, and 3 bases had no gene match. The CDR3 contains 13 residues. The germline gives CDR1 SEHNR, CDR2 FQNEAQ (reference sequence). The CDR3 loop is CASSAGTDYGYTF. In DNA, the CDR3 is TGTGCCAGCAGCGCCGGGACAGACTATGGCTACACCTTC.

This clonotype was seen many times. The chain has TRBV5-1 and TRBJ2-2; TRBD2 agrees at 7 bases. CDR1 is SGHRS, CDR2 YFSETQ, per germline. The CDR3 runs 16 residues. V gave up 0 bases and J gave up 3 bases; unmatched junction bases: 5. CDR3: CASSLVAGDYTGELFF. The CDR3 bases are TGCGCCAGCAGCTTGGTTGCGGGGGACTACACCGGGGAGCTGTTTTTT.

This clonotype was picked up a small number of times. This chain connects TRBV7-6 to TRBJ1-6; D is undetermined. The CDR3 spans 13 residues. CDR1 SGHVS and CDR2 FNYEAQ come from the germline V gene. V was cut by 1 base and J by 9 bases, with 7 bases left in between. The chain's CDR3 is CASSLGRTSPLHF. CDR3 sequence (DNA): TGTGCCAGCAGCTTAGGAAGGACTTCACCCCTCCACTTT.

This clonotype was counted between two and nine times. The rearrangement uses TRBV7-9 and TRBJ2-7; 7 bases match TRBD1. This CDR3 region has 16 residues. Germline CDR1 reads SEHNR; CDR2 reads FQNEAQ (reference sequence). V was pared by 6 bases and J by 1 base, with 12 bases of the junction left unmatched. The CDR3 is CASSQTGTARSYEQYF. The DNA for the CDR3 is TGTGCCAGCAGTCAGACAGGGACAGCTCGTTCCTACGAGCAGTACTTC.

This clonotype was detected only a few times. J is TRBJ2-3 and V is TRBV7-2; D remains unclear. V lost 1 base and J 0 bases, leaving 11 bases between the germline ends. The CDR3 contains 16 residues. The germline V gene has CDR1 SGHTA and CDR2 FQGNSA. The CDR3 sequence is CASSLDPPLSTDTQYF. As DNA, the CDR3 is TGTGCCAGCAGCTTAGACCCTCCACTCAGCACAGATACGCAGTATTTT.

This chain connects TRBV20-1 to TRBJ2-7; 7 bases are shared with TRBD2. The CDR3 totals 11 residues. The V gene's germline CDR1 is DFQATT and CDR2 SNEGSKA (reference sequence). V shed 5 bases, J shed 4 bases, and the junction held 2 bases outside the gene matches. CDR3 nucleotides: TGCAGTGCTGGGAGGGGTTACGAGCAGTACTTC. Protein: CSAGRGYEQYF.

This chain uses TRBV11-3 with TRBJ1-2; D remains unclear. Trimming shortened V by 5 bases and J by 4 bases, and 11 bases separated the two germline ends. From germline, CDR1 is SGHNT and CDR2 YENEEA. The CDR3 runs 13 residues. The CDR3 nucleotides are TGTGCCAGCAGCCAACGGGGAGCCTATGGCTACACCTTC. Translation gives CASSQRGAYGYTF.

The chain carries TRBV6-5 and TRBJ1-5; 8 bases align to TRBD1. This CDR3 contains 13 residues. The germline V gene encodes CDR1 MNHEY and CDR2 SVGAGI. V was clipped by 5 bases and J by 7 bases; unmatched bases: 4. The CDR3 here is CASSGTGLQPQHF. The DNA for the CDR3 is TGTGCCAGCAGTGGGACAGGCTTACAGCCCCAGCATTTT.

The sample holds a few counts of this clonotype. This rearrangement joins TRBV4-3 to TRBJ2-7, with 7 bases matching TRBD2. The germline gives CDR1 LGHNA, CDR2 YSLEER. V shed 3 bases and J 3 bases; nucleotides not matched to a gene: 8. The CDR3 is made up of 15 amino acids. This chain's CDR3 is CASSQGREGLYEQYF. In nucleotides, the CDR3 is TGCGCCAGCAGCCAGGGGAGGGAGGGCCTCTACGAGCAGTACTTC.